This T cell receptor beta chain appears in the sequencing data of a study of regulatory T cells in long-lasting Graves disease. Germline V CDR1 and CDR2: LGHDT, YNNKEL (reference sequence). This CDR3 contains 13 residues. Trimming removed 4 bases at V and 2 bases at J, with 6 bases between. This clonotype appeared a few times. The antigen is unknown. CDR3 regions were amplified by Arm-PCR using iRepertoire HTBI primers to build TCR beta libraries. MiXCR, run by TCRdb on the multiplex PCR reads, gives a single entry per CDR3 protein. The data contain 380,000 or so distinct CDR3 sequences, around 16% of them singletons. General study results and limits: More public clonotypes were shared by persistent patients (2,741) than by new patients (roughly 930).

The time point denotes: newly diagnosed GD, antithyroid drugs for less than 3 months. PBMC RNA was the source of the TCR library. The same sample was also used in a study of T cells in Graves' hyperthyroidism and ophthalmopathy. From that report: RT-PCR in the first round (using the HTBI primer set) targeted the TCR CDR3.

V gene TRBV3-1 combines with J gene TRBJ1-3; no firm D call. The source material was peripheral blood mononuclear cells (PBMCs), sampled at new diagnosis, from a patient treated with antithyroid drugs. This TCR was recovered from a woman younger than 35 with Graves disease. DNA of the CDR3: TGTGCCAGCAGCCCGGTAGCTGGAAACACCATATATTTT. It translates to CASSPVAGNTIYF.